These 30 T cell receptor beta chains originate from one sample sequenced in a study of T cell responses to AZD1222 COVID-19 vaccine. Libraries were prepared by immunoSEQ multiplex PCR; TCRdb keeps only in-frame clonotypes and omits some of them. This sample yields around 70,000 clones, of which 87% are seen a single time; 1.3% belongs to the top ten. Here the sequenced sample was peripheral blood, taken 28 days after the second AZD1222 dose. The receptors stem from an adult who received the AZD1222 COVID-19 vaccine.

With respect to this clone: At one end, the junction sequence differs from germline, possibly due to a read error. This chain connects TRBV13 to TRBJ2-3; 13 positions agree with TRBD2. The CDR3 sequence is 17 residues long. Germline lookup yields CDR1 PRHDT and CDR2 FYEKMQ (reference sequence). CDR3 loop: CASSLGLAGERTDTQYF. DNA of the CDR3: TGTGCCAGCAGCCTAGGACTAGCGGGAGAGCGGACAGATACGCAGTATTTT. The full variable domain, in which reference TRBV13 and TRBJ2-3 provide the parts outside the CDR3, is AAGVIQSPRHLIKEKRETATLKCYPIPRHDTVYWYQQGPGQDPQFLISFYEKMQSDKGSIPDRFSAQQFSDYHSELNMSSLELGDSALYFCASSLGLAGERTDTQYFGPGTRLTVL.

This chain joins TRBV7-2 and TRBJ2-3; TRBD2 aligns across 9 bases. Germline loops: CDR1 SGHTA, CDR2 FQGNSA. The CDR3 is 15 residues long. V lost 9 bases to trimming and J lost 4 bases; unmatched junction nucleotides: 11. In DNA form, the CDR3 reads TGTGCCAGTCGTAAAGCGGCGGGAGGGGCAGATACGCAGTATTTT. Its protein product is CASRKAAGGADTQYF.

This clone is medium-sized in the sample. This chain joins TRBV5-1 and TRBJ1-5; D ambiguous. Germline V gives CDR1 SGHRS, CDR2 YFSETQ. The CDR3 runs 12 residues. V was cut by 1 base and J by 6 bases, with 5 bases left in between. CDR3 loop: CASSLLGQPQHF. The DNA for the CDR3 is TGCGCCAGCAGCTTGCTCGGTCAGCCCCAGCATTTT.

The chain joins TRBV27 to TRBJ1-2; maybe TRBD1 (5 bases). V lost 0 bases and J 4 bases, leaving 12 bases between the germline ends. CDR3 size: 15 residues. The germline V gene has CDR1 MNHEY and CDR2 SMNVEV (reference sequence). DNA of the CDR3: TGTGCCAGCAGTTTATCGAGGGACGGACCCTATGGCTACACCTTC. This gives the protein CASSLSRDGPYGYTF.

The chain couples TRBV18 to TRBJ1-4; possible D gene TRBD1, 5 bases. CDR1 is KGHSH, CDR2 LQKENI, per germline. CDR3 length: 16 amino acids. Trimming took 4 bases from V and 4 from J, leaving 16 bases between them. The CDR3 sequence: CASSLSSGLVNEKLFF. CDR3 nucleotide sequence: TGTGCCAGCTCACTCTCTTCGGGACTCGTTAATGAAAAACTGTTTTTT.

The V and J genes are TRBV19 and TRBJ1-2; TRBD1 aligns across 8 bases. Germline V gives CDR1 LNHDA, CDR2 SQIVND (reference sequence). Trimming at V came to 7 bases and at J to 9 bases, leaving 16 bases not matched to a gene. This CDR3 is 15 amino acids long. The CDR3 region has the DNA TGTGCCAGTAATGCTGGACCCGGGACAGGACATCGCTACACCTTC. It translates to CASNAGPGTGHRYTF.

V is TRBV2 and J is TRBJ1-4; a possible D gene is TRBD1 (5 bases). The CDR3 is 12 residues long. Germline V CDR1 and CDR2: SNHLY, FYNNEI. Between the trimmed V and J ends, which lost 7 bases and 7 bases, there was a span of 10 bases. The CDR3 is CASMGDVEKLFF. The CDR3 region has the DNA TGTGCCAGCATGGGGGATGTTGAAAAACTGTTTTTT. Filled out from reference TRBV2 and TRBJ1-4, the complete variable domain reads EPEVTQTPSHQVTQMGQEVILRCVPISNHLYFYWYRQILGQKVEFLVSFYNNEISEKSEIFDDQFSVERPDGSNFTLKIRSTKLEDSAMYFCASMGDVEKLFFGSGTQLSVL.

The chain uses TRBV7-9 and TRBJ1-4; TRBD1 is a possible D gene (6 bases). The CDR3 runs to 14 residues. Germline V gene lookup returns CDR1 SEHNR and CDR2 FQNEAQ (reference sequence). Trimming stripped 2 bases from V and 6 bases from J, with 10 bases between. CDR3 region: CASSLSPGDEKLFF. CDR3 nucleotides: TGTGCCAGCAGCTTATCGCCAGGGGATGAAAAACTGTTTTTT.

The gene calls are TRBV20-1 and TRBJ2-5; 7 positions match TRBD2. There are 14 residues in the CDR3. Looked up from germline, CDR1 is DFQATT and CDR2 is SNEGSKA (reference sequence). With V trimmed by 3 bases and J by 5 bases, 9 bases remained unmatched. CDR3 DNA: TGCAGTGCTAGTGTGCCGCGGGAGTCTGAGACCCAGTACTTC. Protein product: CSASVPRESETQYF.

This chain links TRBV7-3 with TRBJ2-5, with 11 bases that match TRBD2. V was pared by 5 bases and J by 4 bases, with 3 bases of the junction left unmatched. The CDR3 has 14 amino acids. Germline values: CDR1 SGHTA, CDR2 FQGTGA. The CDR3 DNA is TGTGCCAGCAGCCTACTAGCGGGAGCAGAGACCCAGTACTTC. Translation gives CASSLLAGAETQYF.

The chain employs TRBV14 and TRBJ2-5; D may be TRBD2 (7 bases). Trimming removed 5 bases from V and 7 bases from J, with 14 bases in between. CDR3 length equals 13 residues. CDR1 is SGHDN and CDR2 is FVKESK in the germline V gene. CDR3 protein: CASSSSGGATQYF. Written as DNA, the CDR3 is TGTGCCAGCAGCTCTTCTGGGGGGGCGACCCAGTACTTC.

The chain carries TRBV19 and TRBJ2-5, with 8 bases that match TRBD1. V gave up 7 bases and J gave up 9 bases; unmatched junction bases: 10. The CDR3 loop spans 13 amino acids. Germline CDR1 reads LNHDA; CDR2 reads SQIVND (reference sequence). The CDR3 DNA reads TGTGCCAGTACCCAGGGGGCGACAAGGGCCCAGTACTTC. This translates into CASTQGATRAQYF. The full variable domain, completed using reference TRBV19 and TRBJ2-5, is DGGITQSPKYLFRKEGQNVTLSCEQNLNHDAMYWYRQDPGQGLRLIYYSQIVNDFQKGDIAEGYSVSREKKESFPLTVTSAQKNPTAFYLCASTQGATRAQYFGPGTRLLVL.

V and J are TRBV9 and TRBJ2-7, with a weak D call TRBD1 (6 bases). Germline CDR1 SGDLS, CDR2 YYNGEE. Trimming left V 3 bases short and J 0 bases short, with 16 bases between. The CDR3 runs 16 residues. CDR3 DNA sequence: TGTGCCAGCAGCGCCCCCCAGGGGACGGGCTCCTACGAGCAGTACTTC. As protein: CASSAPQGTGSYEQYF.

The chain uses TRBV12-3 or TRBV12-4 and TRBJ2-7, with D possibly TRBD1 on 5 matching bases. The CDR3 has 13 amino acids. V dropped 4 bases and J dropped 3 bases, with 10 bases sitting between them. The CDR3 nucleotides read TGTGCCAGCAGTTCACAGGACCTCTACGAGCAGTACTTC. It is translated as CASSSQDLYEQYF.

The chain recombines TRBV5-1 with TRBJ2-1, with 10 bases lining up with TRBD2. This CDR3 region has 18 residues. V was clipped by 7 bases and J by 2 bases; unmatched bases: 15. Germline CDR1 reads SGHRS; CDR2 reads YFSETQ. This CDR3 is CASSRMASGRFTYNEQFF. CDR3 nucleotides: TGCGCCAGCTCACGGATGGCTAGCGGGAGATTTACCTACAATGAGCAGTTCTTC.

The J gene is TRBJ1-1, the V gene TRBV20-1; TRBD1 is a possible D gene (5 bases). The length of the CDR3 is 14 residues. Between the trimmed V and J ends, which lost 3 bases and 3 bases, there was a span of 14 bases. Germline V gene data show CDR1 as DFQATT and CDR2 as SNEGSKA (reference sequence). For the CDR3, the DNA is TGCAGTGCTAGTTACGGGGACTGGGACACTGAAGCTTTCTTT. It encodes CSASYGDWDTEAFF.

The DNA of the CDR3 is TGTGCCAGTAGTGAATACAGGGCCGGCTACACCTTC. The encoded protein is CASSEYRAGYTF. The chain employs TRBV19 and TRBJ1-2, with D possibly being TRBD1 (6 bases). CDR1 is LNHDA, CDR2 SQIVND, per germline (reference sequence). Trimming took 5 bases from V and 8 from J, leaving 12 bases between them. The CDR3 loop spans 12 amino acids.

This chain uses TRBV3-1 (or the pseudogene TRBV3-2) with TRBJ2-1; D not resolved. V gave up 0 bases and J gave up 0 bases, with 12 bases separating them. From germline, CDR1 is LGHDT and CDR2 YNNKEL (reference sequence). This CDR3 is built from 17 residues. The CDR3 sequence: CASSQDIGTGSYNEQFF. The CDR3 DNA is TGTGCCAGCAGCCAAGATATAGGAACCGGCTCCTACAATGAGCAGTTCTTC.

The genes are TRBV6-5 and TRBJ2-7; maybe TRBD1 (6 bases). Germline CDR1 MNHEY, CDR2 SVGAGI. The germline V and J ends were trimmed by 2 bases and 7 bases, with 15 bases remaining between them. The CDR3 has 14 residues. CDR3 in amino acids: CASSYGFLGGEQYF. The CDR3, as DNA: TGTGCCAGCAGTTACGGCTTTCTAGGGGGTGAGCAGTACTTC.

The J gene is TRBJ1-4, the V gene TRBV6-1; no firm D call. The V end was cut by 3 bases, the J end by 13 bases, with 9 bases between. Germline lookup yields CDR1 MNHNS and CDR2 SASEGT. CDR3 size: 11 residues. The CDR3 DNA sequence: TGTGCCAGCAGTGAGGAGGGCGGACTGTTTTTT. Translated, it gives CASSEEGGLFF.

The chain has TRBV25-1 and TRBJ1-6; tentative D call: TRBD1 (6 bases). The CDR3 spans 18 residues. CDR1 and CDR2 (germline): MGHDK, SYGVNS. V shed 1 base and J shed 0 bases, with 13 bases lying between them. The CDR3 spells CASSESWGASSYNSPLHF. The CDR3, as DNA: TGTGCCAGCAGTGAATCTTGGGGGGCGAGCTCCTATAATTCACCCCTCCACTTT.

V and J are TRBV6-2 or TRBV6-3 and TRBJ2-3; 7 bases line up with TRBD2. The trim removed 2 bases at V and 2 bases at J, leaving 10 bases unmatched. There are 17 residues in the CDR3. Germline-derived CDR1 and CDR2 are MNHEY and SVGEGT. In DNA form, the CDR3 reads TGTGCCAGCAGTTACCGAGGGAGCGGGAAGGTCACAGATACGCAGTATTTT. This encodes CASSYRGSGKVTDTQYF.

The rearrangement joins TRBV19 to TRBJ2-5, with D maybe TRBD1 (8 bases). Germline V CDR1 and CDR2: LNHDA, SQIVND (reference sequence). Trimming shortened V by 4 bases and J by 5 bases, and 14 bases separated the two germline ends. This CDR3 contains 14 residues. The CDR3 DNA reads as TGTGCCAGTAGTACAACAGGGGGAGGGGAGACCCAGTACTTC. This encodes CASSTTGGGETQYF.

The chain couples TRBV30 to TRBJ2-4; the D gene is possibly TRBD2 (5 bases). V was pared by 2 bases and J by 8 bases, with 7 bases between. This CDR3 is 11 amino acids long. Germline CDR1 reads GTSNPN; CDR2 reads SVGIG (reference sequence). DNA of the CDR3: TGTGCCTGGAGTTCGGGGTACATTCAGTACTTC. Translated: CAWSSGYIQYF. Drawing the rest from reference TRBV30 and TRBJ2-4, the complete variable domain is SQTIHQWPATLVQPVGSPLSLECTVEGTSNPNLYWYRQAAGRGLQLLFYSVGIGQISSEVPQNLSASRPQDRQFILSSKKLLLSDSGFYLCAWSSGYIQYFGAGTRLSVL.

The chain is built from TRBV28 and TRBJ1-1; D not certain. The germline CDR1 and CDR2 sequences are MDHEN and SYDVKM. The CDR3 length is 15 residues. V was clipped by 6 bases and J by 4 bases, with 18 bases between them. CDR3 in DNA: TGTGCCAGCAGGCTGCAGAGATCCCTGGGCACTGAAGCTTTCTTT. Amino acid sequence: CASRLQRSLGTEAFF. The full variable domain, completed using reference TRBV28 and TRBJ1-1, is DVKVTQSSRYLVKRTGEKVFLECVQDMDHENMFWYRQDPGLGLRLIYFSYDVKMKEKGDIPEGYSVSREKKERFSLILESASTNQTSMYLCASRLQRSLGTEAFFGQGTRLTVV.

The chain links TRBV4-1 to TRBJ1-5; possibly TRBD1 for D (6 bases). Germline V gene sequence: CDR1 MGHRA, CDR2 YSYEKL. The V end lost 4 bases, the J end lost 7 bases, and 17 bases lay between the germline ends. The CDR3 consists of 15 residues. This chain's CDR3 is CASSPVFTGSQPQHF. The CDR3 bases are TGCGCCAGCAGCCCTGTCTTTACAGGGTCGCAGCCCCAGCATTTT.

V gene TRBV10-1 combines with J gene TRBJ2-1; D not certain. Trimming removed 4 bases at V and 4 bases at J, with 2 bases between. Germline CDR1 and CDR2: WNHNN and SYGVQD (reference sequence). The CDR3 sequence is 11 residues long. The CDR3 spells CASSAYNEQFF. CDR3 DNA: TGCGCCAGCAGTGCTTACAATGAGCAGTTCTTC.

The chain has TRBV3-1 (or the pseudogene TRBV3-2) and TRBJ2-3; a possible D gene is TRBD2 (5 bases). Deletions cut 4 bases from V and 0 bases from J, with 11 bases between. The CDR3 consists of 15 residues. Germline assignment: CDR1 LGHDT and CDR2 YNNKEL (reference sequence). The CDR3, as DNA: TGTGCCAGCAGCCGGGCGGGCGCTAGCACAGATACGCAGTATTTT. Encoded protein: CASSRAGASTDTQYF.

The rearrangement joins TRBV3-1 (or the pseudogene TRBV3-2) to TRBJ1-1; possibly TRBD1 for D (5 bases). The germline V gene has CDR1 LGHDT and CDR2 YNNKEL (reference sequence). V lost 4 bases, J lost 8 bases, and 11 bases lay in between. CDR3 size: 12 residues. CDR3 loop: CASSRGEKEAFF. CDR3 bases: TGTGCCAGCAGCCGGGGCGAAAAGGAAGCTTTCTTT.

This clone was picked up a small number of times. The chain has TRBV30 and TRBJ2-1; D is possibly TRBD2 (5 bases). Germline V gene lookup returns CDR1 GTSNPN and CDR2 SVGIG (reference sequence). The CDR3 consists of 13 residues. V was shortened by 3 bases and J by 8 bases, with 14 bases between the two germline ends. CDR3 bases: TGTGCCTGGAGCCCCGGGGTTCGGGATGAGCAGTTCTTC. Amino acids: CAWSPGVRDEQFF.